Below, 30 T cell receptor beta chains from the same sample are listed, as sequenced in a study of vaccination effects on CD4 cells after COVID-19 (dated by TCRdb to 2021 to 2024). The library was produced with the immunoSEQ multiplex PCR assay. The source is immuneACCESS, and TCRdb retained only in-frame sequences with V and J called. Part of the clones is not carried over; for the studies checked, unresolved V genes explain less than half of this, and the remainder is unexplained. This sample has some 22,000 clones in its table, and 60% to 85% of those were observed once. The ten largest clonotypes hold approximately 23% of the sample. In the ViraFEST assay, PBMC were stimulated with viral peptide pools, and antigen-specific CD4+ T cell clonotypes were then identified by expansion using TCR sequencing. After less than 13 days of culture, CD4+ T cells were isolated with the EasySep CD4+ T cell isolation kit. Participants received two doses of either the BNT162b2 or the mRNA-1273 mRNA SARS-CoV-2 vaccine.

These receptors are not linked to any known antigen. Here the sequenced sample was CD4+ T cells from PBMCs cultured with HCoV-NL63 spike peptides, taken after COVID-19 vaccination. The cell subset or site label on this specimen signifies: HCoV-NL63 spike overlapping peptide pool stimulation. Receptors originate from a human donor who received a COVID-19 vaccine.

The genes are TRBV28 and TRBJ1-5; tentatively, D is TRBD1 (5 bases). The CDR3 sequence is 12 residues long. V gave up 7 bases and J gave up 5 bases, with 9 bases separating them. The V gene's germline CDR1 is MDHEN and CDR2 SYDVKM. The CDR3 DNA reads TGTGCCAGCACGGACACCCATCAGCCCCAGCATTTT. Translation gives CASTDTHQPQHF.

This clone has just one count. The rearrangement uses TRBV3-1 (or the pseudogene TRBV3-2) and TRBJ2-1; D uncertain. CDR1 is LGHDT, CDR2 YNNKEL, per germline (reference sequence). This CDR3 region has 13 residues. The germline V and J ends were trimmed by 4 bases and 7 bases, with 11 bases remaining between them. The CDR3: CASSLGYSNEQFF. The DNA of the CDR3 is TGTGCCAGCAGCCTAGGCTATTCTAATGAGCAGTTCTTC.

J is TRBJ1-2 and V is TRBV5-8; D not certain. With 4 bases removed from V and 4 bases from J, the gap between germline ends came to 5 bases. Per germline, CDR1 SGHTS and CDR2 YDEGEE. The CDR3 loop spans 11 amino acids. CDR3 in amino acids: CASSPGYGYTF. CDR3 bases: TGTGCCAGCAGCCCCGGCTATGGCTACACCTTC.

This clone occurred a few times. V and J are TRBV7-9 and TRBJ1-5; the match to TRBD1 covers 7 bases. The V segment lost 0 bases and the J segment 2 bases; nucleotides outside the gene matches: 4. The CDR3 runs to 16 residues. The germline V gene has CDR1 SEHNR and CDR2 FQNEAQ (reference sequence). The CDR3 DNA is TGTGCCAGCAGCTTAGCCCTAGGACAGGGCAATCAGCCCCAGCATTTT. Protein product: CASSLALGQGNQPQHF.

The V gene is TRBV6-1, the J gene TRBJ2-7, with TRBD1 matching 8 bases. J gave up 6 bases and V 0 bases, and 7 bases lay outside the gene matches. Germline loops: CDR1 MNHNS, CDR2 SASEGT. This CDR3 has 15 amino acids. The CDR3 DNA reads as TGTGCCAGCAGTGAAGCCCTAAAGGACAGGGTCGAGCAGTACTTC. It yields the protein CASSEALKDRVEQYF.

This clone was seen a few times. The V call is TRBV2, the J call TRBJ1-2; D is unresolved. Trimming took off 8 bases at V and 7 bases at J, with 17 bases between the two ends. This CDR3 is built from 13 residues. Per the germline V gene, CDR1 is SNHLY and CDR2 is FYNNEI. Written as DNA, the CDR3 is TGTGCCAGCGAAGGAGGGAGTAATAGTGGCTACACCTTC. It specifies CASEGGSNSGYTF.

This rearrangement joins TRBV5-4 to TRBJ2-7; D assignment may be TRBD1 or TRBD2 (5 bases each). CDR1 and CDR2 (germline): SGHNT, YYREEE (reference sequence). The CDR3 consists of 13 residues. V lost 4 bases, J lost 2 bases, and 10 bases lay in between. DNA of the CDR3: TGTGCCAGCAGCGCTCGGGACCCCTACGAGCAGTACTTC. The encoded protein is CASSARDPYEQYF.

The J gene is TRBJ1-6, the V gene TRBV23-1; possibly TRBD1 for D (5 bases). TRBV23-1 falls under the ORF class, with uncertain function. Trimming removed 0 bases at V and 7 bases at J, with 16 bases between. There are 17 residues in the CDR3. The CDR3 region has the DNA TGCGCCAGCAGTCAATCTCCCCAGAGGGGATGGAATTCACCCCTCCACTTT. Its protein is CASSQSPQRGWNSPLHF.

V gene TRBV3-1 (or the pseudogene TRBV3-2) combines with J gene TRBJ2-3; D gene unclear. V lost 1 base, J lost 6 bases, and 5 bases lay in between. The CDR3 sequence is 12 residues long. Germline V gene lookup returns CDR1 LGHDT and CDR2 YNNKEL (reference sequence). CDR3: CASSQGLDTQYF. DNA of the CDR3: TGTGCCAGCAGCCAAGGATTGGATACGCAGTATTTT.

The V gene is TRBV5-1, the J gene TRBJ1-4; D gene uncertain. Looked up from germline, CDR1 is SGHRS and CDR2 is YFSETQ. CDR3 length: 17 amino acids. Between the trimmed V and J ends, which lost 0 bases and 0 bases, there was a span of 12 bases. The CDR3 DNA follows: TGCGCCAGCAGCTTGGAATTCGGCTTCTCAACTAATGAAAAACTGTTTTTT. This encodes CASSLEFGFSTNEKLFF.

This chain links TRBV2 with TRBJ1-5; TRBD1 is a possible D gene (6 bases). The CDR3 runs 14 residues. Trimming shortened V by 8 bases and J by 4 bases, and 15 bases separated the two germline ends. Germline V gene lookup returns CDR1 SNHLY and CDR2 FYNNEI. CDR3: CASGRQGRNQPQHF. Written as DNA, the CDR3 is TGTGCCAGCGGCCGGCAGGGGAGAAATCAGCCCCAGCATTTT.

This clone was seen only a few times. The rearrangement links TRBV15 to TRBJ2-2; D is unresolved. V lost 0 bases to trimming and J lost 0 bases, with 11 bases between them. CDR3 length equals 17 residues. Germline lookup yields CDR1 LNHNV and CDR2 YYDKDF (reference sequence). In DNA form, the CDR3 reads TGTGCCACCAGCAGAGAGGTGCGCCTGACGAACACCGGGGAGCTGTTTTTT. Its protein is CATSREVRLTNTGELFF.

J is TRBJ1-4 and V is TRBV20-1; 8 bases line up with TRBD1. This CDR3 is 11 amino acids long. CDR1 and CDR2 from the germline V gene are DFQATT and SNEGSKA (reference sequence). With 5 bases clipped from V and 7 bases from J, the junction kept 0 bases outside the gene matches. This CDR3 is CSADRGEKLFF. The DNA of the CDR3 is TGCAGTGCTGACAGGGGTGAAAAACTGTTTTTT.

V usage is TRBV4-2 and J usage is TRBJ2-3; D unclear. Between the trimmed V and J ends, which lost 1 base and 5 bases, there was a span of 4 bases. Germline assignment: CDR1 LGHNA and CDR2 YNFKEQ. The CDR3 runs to 12 residues. CDR3 in DNA: TGTGCCAGCAGCCAAGGGGGAGATACGCAGTATTTT. Residues: CASSQGGDTQYF.

The chain employs TRBV28 and TRBJ2-5, with D possibly TRBD1 on 6 matching bases. The CDR3 is made up of 16 amino acids. V gave up 1 base and J gave up 3 bases, with 15 bases separating them. Germline loops: CDR1 MDHEN, CDR2 SYDVKM. The CDR3 DNA reads as TGTGCCAGCAGTTTATTGGATGGGACAATAAAAGAGACCCAGTACTTC. As protein: CASSLLDGTIKETQYF.

The CDR3 nucleotides read TGCAGTGCTAGGGGGTCGGGAGGCTACACCTTC. It encodes CSARGSGGYTF. This chain links TRBV20-1 with TRBJ1-2; D unresolved. Germline CDR1 is DFQATT and CDR2 is SNEGSKA (reference sequence). V lost 3 bases to trimming and J lost 8 bases, with 10 bases between them. CDR3 length: 11 amino acids.

The chain employs TRBV27 and TRBJ1-4; TRBD1 agrees at 10 bases. Germline V gene sequence: CDR1 MNHEY, CDR2 SMNVEV (reference sequence). V shed 5 bases, J shed 5 bases, and the junction held 11 bases outside the gene matches. This CDR3 is built from 17 residues. The CDR3 nucleotides read TGTGCCAGCAGTGGGTCCCGGGACAGGGGAGAGAATGAAAAACTGTTTTTT. It specifies CASSGSRDRGENEKLFF.

The chain links TRBV5-6 to TRBJ1-6; tentative D call: TRBD1 (6 bases). Germline CDR1 reads SGHDT; CDR2 reads YYEEEE. The CDR3 totals 14 residues. With 3 bases removed from V and 5 bases from J, the gap between germline ends came to 9 bases. CDR3 residues: CASSSQGHNSPLHF. Here the CDR3 DNA reads TGTGCCAGCAGCTCGCAGGGGCATAATTCACCCCTCCACTTT.

The chain uses TRBV7-2 and TRBJ2-3; D call uncertain. Trimming took 5 bases from V and 7 from J, leaving 10 bases between them. Germline lookup yields CDR1 SGHTA and CDR2 FQGNSA. The CDR3 covers 12 residues. CDR3 in DNA: TGTGCCAGCAGCCCACCCGGGCATACGCAGTATTTT. Translated, it gives CASSPPGHTQYF. Filled out from reference TRBV7-2 and TRBJ2-3, the complete variable domain reads GAGVSQSPSNKVTEKGKDVELRCDPISGHTALYWYRQSLGQGLEFLIYFQGNSAPDKSGLPSDRFSAERTGGSVSTLTIQRTQQEDSAVYLCASSPPGHTQYFGPGTRLTVL.

The chain links TRBV6-2 or TRBV6-3 to TRBJ2-3, with D possibly being TRBD1 (6 bases). The CDR3 is 15 amino acids. Germline CDR1 and CDR2: MNHEY and SVGEGT. With 3 bases removed from V and 6 bases from J, the gap between germline ends came to 16 bases. The CDR3, as DNA: TGTGCCAGCAGTTATTCACGCACAGGGTTGGATACGCAGTATTTT. Protein sequence: CASSYSRTGLDTQYF.

The gene calls are TRBV29-1 and TRBJ1-6; D may be TRBD1 (6 bases). CDR3 length: 13 amino acids. The ends were cut back, 4 bases at V and 8 bases at J, with 12 bases in the middle. CDR1 is SQVTM and CDR2 is ANQGSEA in the germline V gene. CDR3 residues: CSVGTARDSPLHF. CDR3 DNA: TGCAGCGTTGGGACAGCGAGGGATTCACCCCTCCACTTT.

This clone was counted a few times. The chain uses TRBV7-2 and TRBJ1-6; D not certain. Trimming took off 1 base at V and 7 bases at J, with 11 bases between the two ends. Germline loops: CDR1 SGHTA, CDR2 FQGNSA. This CDR3 region has 15 residues. Here the CDR3 DNA reads TGTGCCAGCAGCTTAGGGTGGGGTTGGAATTCACCCCTCCACTTT. It yields the protein CASSLGWGWNSPLHF. The complete variable domain, with remaining parts taken from reference TRBV7-2 and TRBJ1-6, reads GAGVSQSPSNKVTEKGKDVELRCDPISGHTALYWYRQSLGQGLEFLIYFQGNSAPDKSGLPSDRFSAERTGGSVSTLTIQRTQQEDSAVYLCASSLGWGWNSPLHFGNGTRLTVT.

The rearrangement uses TRBV18 and TRBJ2-1, with TRBD2 as a possible D gene (6 bases). Trimming took off 2 bases at V and 7 bases at J, with 21 bases between the two ends. Germline V gene sequence: CDR1 KGHSH, CDR2 LQKENI. The CDR3 has 17 amino acids. CDR3 bases: TGTGCCAGCTCACCAAAGGGTAGCGGAGCAAGCGGAAATGAGCAGTTCTTC. Its protein is CASSPKGSGASGNEQFF.

The chain is built from TRBV6-5 and TRBJ2-7; 11 bases fit TRBD2. The CDR3 consists of 16 residues. Germline CDR1 is MNHEY and CDR2 is SVGAGI. V was clipped by 0 bases and J by 3 bases; unmatched bases: 4. CDR3 residues: CASSYSRLAGNYEQYF. DNA of the CDR3: TGTGCCAGCAGTTACTCGAGACTAGCGGGAAACTACGAGCAGTACTTC.

The genes are TRBV30 and TRBJ1-4; D gene uncertain. Between the trimmed V and J ends, which lost 4 bases and 2 bases, there was a span of 11 bases. The V gene's germline CDR1 is GTSNPN and CDR2 SVGIG (reference sequence). The CDR3 runs 14 residues. For the CDR3, the DNA is TGTGCCTGGACTGACGGTCTGACTAATGAAAAACTGTTTTTT. Protein: CAWTDGLTNEKLFF.

The CDR3 reads CASSPKDGSTYGELFF. CDR3 sequence (DNA): TGTGCCAGCTCACCAAAGGACGGGAGTACATACGGGGAGCTGTTTTTT. The genes are TRBV18 and TRBJ2-2; the D gene is possibly TRBD2 (6 bases). The CDR3 length is 16 residues. V gave up 2 bases and J gave up 7 bases, with 17 bases separating them. The V gene's germline CDR1 is KGHSH and CDR2 LQKENI.

This chain joins TRBV30 and TRBJ1-2; D is unresolved. This CDR3 is built from 15 residues. Germline V CDR1 and CDR2: GTSNPN, SVGIG (reference sequence). The V and J ends lost 0 bases and 4 bases respectively, with 15 bases between them. As DNA, the CDR3 is TGTGCCTGGAGTGTACTAACCCCGCGTACCTATGGCTACACCTTC. It codes for CAWSVLTPRTYGYTF.

The rearrangement uses TRBV5-1 and TRBJ2-2, with 7 positions matching TRBD2. V gave up 3 bases and J gave up 5 bases; unmatched junction bases: 10. Germline V gene data show CDR1 as SGHRS and CDR2 as YFSETQ. This CDR3 spans 16 amino acids. The CDR3 nucleotides read TGCGCCAGCAGCTGGGACCGGGACTACCCGACCGGGGAGCTGTTTTTT. Translation: CASSWDRDYPTGELFF.

The rearrangement joins TRBV5-5 to TRBJ1-1; D is undetermined. Germline loops: CDR1 SGHKS, CDR2 YYEKEE (reference sequence). This CDR3 region has 13 residues. Trimming stripped 1 base from V and 3 bases from J, with 7 bases between. The DNA for the CDR3 is TGTGCCAGCAGCTTGCCGGTAGACACTGAAGCTTTCTTT. Its protein is CASSLPVDTEAFF.

V usage is TRBV3-1 (or the pseudogene TRBV3-2) and J usage is TRBJ1-4, with D possibly being TRBD1 (6 bases). Trimming shortened V by 3 bases and J by 6 bases, and 17 bases separated the two germline ends. Per the germline V gene, CDR1 is LGHDT and CDR2 is YNNKEL (reference sequence). This CDR3 region has 16 residues. DNA for the CDR3: TGTGCCAGCAGCCAGGGGCCGCACAGGGATGATGAAAAACTGTTTTTT. It yields the protein CASSQGPHRDDEKLFF.